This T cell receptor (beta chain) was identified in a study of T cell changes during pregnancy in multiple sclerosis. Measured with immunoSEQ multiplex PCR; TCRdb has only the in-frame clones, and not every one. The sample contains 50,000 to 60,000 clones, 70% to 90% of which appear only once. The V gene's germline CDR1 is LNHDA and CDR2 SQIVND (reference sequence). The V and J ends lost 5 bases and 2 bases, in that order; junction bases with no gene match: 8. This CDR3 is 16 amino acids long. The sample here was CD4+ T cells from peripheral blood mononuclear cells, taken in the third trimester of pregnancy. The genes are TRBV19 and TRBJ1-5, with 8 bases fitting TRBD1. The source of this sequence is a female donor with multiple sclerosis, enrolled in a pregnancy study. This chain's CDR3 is CASSGTGGMGNQPQHF. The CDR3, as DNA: TGTGCCAGTAGTGGTACAGGGGGAATGGGCAATCAGCCCCAGCATTTT.